These T cell receptor beta chains were read from a single sample in a study of neurological immune-mediated disorders. TCRdb processed the 5' RACE reads anew with MiXCR; each CDR3 protein has one entry. The table has about 62,000 distinct CDR3 sequences, around 5.2% seen once. Sequencing used PBMCs. These receptors all come from a woman aged 50 to 60 with multiple sclerosis. CDR3s include the opening cysteine and the closing phenylalanine or tryptophan. Each record gives: V gene, J gene, CDR3 protein.

V: TRBV7-2
J: TRBJ1-1
CDR3: CASSQRTVRAFF

V: TRBV7-2
J: TRBJ2-2
CDR3: CASSLGRGSLTGELFF

V: TRBV6-1
J: TRBJ1-2
CDR3: CASSNLRQQASYGYTF

V: TRBV24-1
J: TRBJ2-1
CDR3: CATSDPSGGRQFF

V: TRBV20-1
J: TRBJ2-2
CDR3: CSARSRGNTGELFF

V: TRBV24-1
J: TRBJ2-2
CDR3: CATSDPSGTYTGELFF

V: TRBV20-1
J: TRBJ2-2
CDR3: CSARSPGTGELFF

V: TRBV20-1
J: TRBJ2-7
CDR3: CSARDGGTSGTYEQYF

V: TRBV18
J: TRBJ1-5
CDR3: CASSPQGENQPQNF

V: TRBV28
J: TRBJ1-5
CDR3: CASIHAGGDQPQHF

V: TRBV5-1
J: TRBJ2-3
CDR3: CASSHDRVTDTQYF

V: TRBV10-2
J: TRBJ2-3
CDR3: CASERDRDSDTQYF

V: TRBV12-5
J: TRBJ1-6
CDR3: CASGRDLPYNSPLHF

V: TRBV5-6
J: TRBJ2-1
CDR3: CASSLVLLAGGHNEQFF

V: TRBV6-5
J: TRBJ2-3
CDR3: CASRAGGPADTQYF

V: TRBV5-6
J: TRBJ2-1
CDR3: CASSFQQGVLF

V: TRBV10-2
J: TRBJ2-5
CDR3: CASSTRTGFGETQYF